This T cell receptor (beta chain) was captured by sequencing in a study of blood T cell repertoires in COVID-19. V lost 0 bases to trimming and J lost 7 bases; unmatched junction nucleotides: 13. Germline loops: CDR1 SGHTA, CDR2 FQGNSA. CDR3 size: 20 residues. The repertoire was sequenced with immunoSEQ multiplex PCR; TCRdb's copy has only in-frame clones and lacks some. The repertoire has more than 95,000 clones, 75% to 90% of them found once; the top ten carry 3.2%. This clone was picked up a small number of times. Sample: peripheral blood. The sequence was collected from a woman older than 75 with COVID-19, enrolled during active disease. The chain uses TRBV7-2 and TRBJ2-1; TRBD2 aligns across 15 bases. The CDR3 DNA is TGTGCCAGCAGCTTAGCGCTAAGGACCGGGACTAGCGGGAGGAGAAATGAGCAGTTCTTC. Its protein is CASSLALRTGTSGRRNEQFF. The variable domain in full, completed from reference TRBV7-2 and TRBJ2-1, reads GAGVSQSPSNKVTEKGKDVELRCDPISGHTALYWYRQSLGQGLEFLIYFQGNSAPDKSGLPSDRFSAERTGGSVSTLTIQRTQQEDSAVYLCASSLALRTGTSGRRNEQFFGPGTRLTVL.